This TCR beta chain stems from a study of cytomegalovirus exposure and HLA in healthy donors. Turning to this clone: Its specificity is not known.

Study-level results: Confirmation was obtained in vitro that a few CMV-associated chains are specific for CMV antigens. Published work reported that the classifier diagnosed cytomegalovirus status with high specificity and sensitivity. The dataset shows that most TCR sequences were rare, while some public TCRs occurred in many donors.

The PCR made use of 60 Vbeta and 13 Jbeta primers. Method: immunoSEQ multiplex PCR; TCRdb's copy keeps in-frame clones and lacks some. The sample has roughly 100,000 clones, and its top ten clones hold just under 3.5%. Germline CDR1 LNHDA, CDR2 SQIVND (reference sequence). This CDR3 comprises 15 residues. V lost 3 bases, J lost 5 bases, and 4 bases stayed unmatched. V and J are TRBV19 and TRBJ2-2; TRBD2 matches 9 bases. The sequencing input was PBMCs. The origin of this receptor is a woman aged 30 to 39 in good health and CMV-seronegative. The DNA of the CDR3 is TGTGCCAGTAGTATCGGGCGGGGGGGGACCGGGGAGCTGTTTTTT. This encodes CASSIGRGGTGELFF.